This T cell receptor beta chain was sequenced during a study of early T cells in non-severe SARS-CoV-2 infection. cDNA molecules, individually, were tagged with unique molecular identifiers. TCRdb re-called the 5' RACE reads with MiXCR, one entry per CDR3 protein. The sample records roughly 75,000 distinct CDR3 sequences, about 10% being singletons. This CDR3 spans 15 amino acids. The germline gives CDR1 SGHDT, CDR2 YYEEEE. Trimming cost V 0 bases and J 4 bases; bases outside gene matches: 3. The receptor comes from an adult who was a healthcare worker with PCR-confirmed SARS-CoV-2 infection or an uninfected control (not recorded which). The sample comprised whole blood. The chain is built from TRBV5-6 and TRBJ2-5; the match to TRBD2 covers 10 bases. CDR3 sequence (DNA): TGTGCCAGCAGCTTGGTAGCGGGGGGCCCAGAGACCCAGTACTTC. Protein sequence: CASSLVAGGPETQYF.